This T cell receptor (beta chain) was sequenced during a study of PD-L1 blockade in urothelial cancer. The data were produced by immunoSEQ multiplex PCR, yet TCRdb's version contains in-frame clones alone and is incomplete. The profile covers about 44,000 clones, with roughly 89% appearing a single time and about 6.8% taken by the ten largest. Time point specified: peripheral blood 6 weeks after treatment start. The CDR3 has 13 residues. V was pared by 5 bases and J by 4 bases, with 6 bases of the junction left unmatched. Germline assignment: CDR1 GTSNPN and CDR2 SVGIG (reference sequence). The receptor's source is a man in his 70s with urothelial cancer. Sequenced material: PBMCs, taken around atezolizumab (anti-PD-L1) treatment. This chain joins TRBV30 and TRBJ1-2, with 8 bases that match TRBD1. The CDR3: CAWGRDRPYGYTF. The CDR3 DNA reads TGTGCCTGGGGCCGGGACAGGCCCTATGGCTACACCTTC.